Shown below are 21 T cell receptor beta chains from a single sample sequenced in a study of T cell changes during pregnancy in multiple sclerosis. The table came from immunoSEQ multiplex PCR; TCRdb's copy has only in-frame clones and leaves some out. This sample yields tens of thousands of clones, of which 93% are seen a single time; approximately 8.3% belongs to the top ten. The sequencing used CD8+ T cells from peripheral blood mononuclear cells, collected in the third trimester of pregnancy. Every receptor here comes from a female donor with multiple sclerosis, enrolled in a pregnancy study.

The genes are TRBV2 and TRBJ1-5; D ambiguous. Germline assignment: CDR1 SNHLY and CDR2 FYNNEI. The length of the CDR3 is 15 residues. Trimming pared 2 bases from V and 1 base from J, leaving 9 bases between. The CDR3 coding sequence is TGTGCCAGCAGTGAAATCCCCGGGAGCAATCAGCCCCAGCATTTT. This sequence encodes CASSEIPGSNQPQHF. The full variable domain, with the rest looked up from reference TRBV2 and TRBJ1-5, is EPEVTQTPSHQVTQMGQEVILRCVPISNHLYFYWYRQILGQKVEFLVSFYNNEISEKSEIFDDQFSVERPDGSNFTLKIRSTKLEDSAMYFCASSEIPGSNQPQHFGDGTRLSIL.

V is TRBV9 and J is TRBJ2-3; TRBD2 agrees at 9 bases. Per germline, CDR1 SGDLS and CDR2 YYNGEE. V shed 4 bases and J 0 bases; nucleotides not matched to a gene: 12. This CDR3 is built from 18 residues. The CDR3 DNA reads as TGTGCCAGCAGCACCCAAGCGGGGGGCCCTGGTAGCACAGATACGCAGTATTTT. Residues: CASSTQAGGPGSTDTQYF.

This clone showed up just a few times. The J gene is TRBJ1-5, the V gene TRBV7-9; D is possibly TRBD1 (6 bases). The CDR3 contains 13 residues. Trimming shortened V by 8 bases and J by 7 bases, and 15 bases separated the two germline ends. The germline V gene has CDR1 SEHNR and CDR2 FQNEAQ (reference sequence). Here the CDR3 reads CASSHTGQQPQHF. As DNA, the CDR3 is TGTGCCAGCTCCCATACAGGGCAGCAGCCCCAGCATTTT.

As DNA, the CDR3 is TGCAGCGTTGTACCCAGTATCGATGAGCAGTTCTTC. It codes for CSVVPSIDEQFF. The rearrangement uses TRBV29-1 and TRBJ2-1; no definite D call. Germline values: CDR1 SQVTM, CDR2 ANQGSEA. Trimming pared 4 bases from V and 8 bases from J, leaving 12 bases between. The CDR3 is 12 residues long.

This clone occurred a few times. The chain has TRBV6-4 and TRBJ1-1; 8 bases match TRBD1. V was pared by 3 bases and J by 1 base, with 7 bases of the junction left unmatched. Germline loops: CDR1 MRHNA, CDR2 SNTAGT. The CDR3 runs to 16 residues. Here the CDR3 reads CASSEKPGQGNTEAFF. As DNA, the CDR3 is TGTGCCAGCAGTGAAAAACCCGGACAGGGGAACACTGAAGCTTTCTTT.

The chain couples TRBV19 to TRBJ2-1; TRBD1 aligns across 7 bases. CDR3 length: 18 residues. Germline V gene sequence: CDR1 LNHDA, CDR2 SQIVND (reference sequence). Trimming at V came to 6 bases and at J to 0 bases, leaving 14 bases not matched to a gene. The CDR3 nucleotides are TGTGCCAGTAGGACCCGGGACAGCCCGATCAGCTCCTACAATGAGCAGTTCTTC. Translation: CASRTRDSPISSYNEQFF.

This sequence joins TRBV11-2 and TRBJ2-1; possible D gene TRBD1, 5 bases. With 5 bases removed from V and 12 bases from J, the gap between germline ends came to 11 bases. The CDR3 is 11 residues long. Looked up from germline, CDR1 is SGHAT and CDR2 is FQNNGV. This chain's CDR3 is CASSPGIGQFF. The CDR3 coding sequence is TGTGCCAGCAGCCCAGGGATAGGGCAGTTCTTC.

The CDR3 reads CASSQVRYNEQFF. In DNA form, the CDR3 reads TGTGCCAGCAGCCAAGTTCGGTACAATGAGCAGTTCTTC. The rearrangement joins TRBV14 to TRBJ2-1, with no clear D. The CDR3 spans 13 residues. V was clipped by 1 base and J by 4 bases, with 5 bases between them. CDR1 is SGHDN, CDR2 FVKESK, per germline.

The chain recombines TRBV5-1 with TRBJ2-2; 9 nucleotides agree with TRBD1. Germline CDR1 and CDR2: SGHRS and YFSETQ. V was pared by 5 bases and J by 5 bases, with 7 bases of the junction left unmatched. CDR3 length equals 15 residues. Written as DNA, the CDR3 is TGCGCCAGCAGGGTCACAGGGGGCAAAACCGGGGAGCTGTTTTTT. Amino acids: CASRVTGGKTGELFF.

This clone was picked up one time. This sequence joins TRBV15 and TRBJ1-5, with 10 positions matching TRBD1. The junction had 2 bases not matched to a gene; V was cut back by 1 base and J by 8 bases. The germline gives CDR1 LNHNV, CDR2 YYDKDF (reference sequence). The CDR3 totals 14 residues. In nucleotides, the CDR3 is TGTGCCACCAGCAGAGGGACAGGGGGAGAGCCCCAGCATTTT. Translation: CATSRGTGGEPQHF.

In its sample, this clone was seen a few times. This chain connects TRBV28 to TRBJ1-5, with D hard to call. Germline CDR1 is MDHEN and CDR2 is SYDVKM. This CDR3 is built from 14 residues. Trimming cost V 10 bases and J 6 bases, with 19 bases left between them. The CDR3 DNA follows: TGTGCCATGCGACCCGCGGGGATCGGTCAGCCCCAGCATTTT. It yields the protein CAMRPAGIGQPQHF.

The chain couples TRBV6-5 to TRBJ2-7; TRBD1 matches at 9 bases. The CDR3 runs 14 residues. Unmatched junction bases numbered 6, after V lost 5 bases and J lost 4 bases. In germline, CDR1 is MNHEY, CDR2 SVGAGI. CDR3 sequence reads: CASSPPGQGYEQYF. The CDR3 DNA sequence: TGTGCCAGCAGTCCCCCGGGACAGGGTTACGAGCAGTACTTC.

J is TRBJ1-2 and V is TRBV27; TRBD1 matches 8 bases. Trimming took 4 bases from V and 7 from J; bases not matched to a gene: 17. The germline gives CDR1 MNHEY, CDR2 SMNVEV (reference sequence). This CDR3 is built from 17 residues. DNA for the CDR3: TGTGCCAGCAGTTCTCTTCACTCCGACAGGGGCGCAGGTGGCTACACCTTC. It is translated as CASSSLHSDRGAGGYTF.

The rearrangement joins TRBV29-1 to TRBJ2-7; D unresolved. The CDR3 totals 13 residues. Per germline, CDR1 SQVTM and CDR2 ANQGSEA. The ends were cut back, 3 bases at V and 3 bases at J, with 12 bases in the middle. The CDR3 region is CSVEGRTRYEQYF. CDR3 in DNA: TGCAGCGTTGAGGGCAGAACACGCTACGAGCAGTACTTC.

The chain links TRBV7-2 to TRBJ1-2; D is uncertain. Trimming took off 2 bases at V and 3 bases at J, with 13 bases between the two ends. This CDR3 contains 15 residues. Germline V lookup: CDR1 SGHTA, CDR2 FQGNSA. The chain's CDR3 is CASSLKRAADYGYTF. The DNA for the CDR3 is TGTGCCAGCAGCTTAAAGCGGGCCGCCGACTATGGCTACACCTTC.

The CDR3 loop is CASSIGTSSTPYEQYF. In nucleotides, the CDR3 is TGCGCCAGCAGCATCGGGACTAGCTCCACACCCTACGAGCAGTACTTC. V gene TRBV5-1 combines with J gene TRBJ2-7, with 9 bases that match TRBD2. Germline loops: CDR1 SGHRS, CDR2 YFSETQ. V shed 4 bases and J 2 bases; nucleotides not matched to a gene: 10. This CDR3 contains 16 residues.

For this clone: The sample contains more than one DNA sequence encoding this CDR3. The chain joins TRBV6-5 to TRBJ1-4; possible D gene TRBD1, 5 bases. V lost 6 bases and J lost 6, with 17 bases in between. Germline CDR1 and CDR2: MNHEY and SVGAGI. This CDR3 has 15 residues. This chain's CDR3 is CASRPTGFGYEKLFF. The CDR3 region has the DNA TGTGCCAGCAGACCCACAGGTTTCGGGTATGAAAAACTGTTTTTT.

The rearrangement uses TRBV14 and TRBJ2-7; 10 positions agree with TRBD1. The V and J ends lost 6 bases and 5 bases, in that order; junction bases with no gene match: 10. Germline V lookup: CDR1 SGHDN, CDR2 FVKESK. The CDR3 length is 15 residues. The CDR3: CASSRDRGLFNEQYF. In nucleotides, the CDR3 is TGTGCCAGCAGTCGGGACAGGGGCCTTTTTAACGAGCAGTACTTC.

This clone was detected once. The chain carries TRBV7-2 and TRBJ2-2; weak D call: TRBD2 (6 bases). Germline V gene data show CDR1 as SGHTA and CDR2 as FQGNSA. This CDR3 is 15 amino acids long. Trimming shortened V by 1 base and J by 1 base, and 7 bases separated the two germline ends. CDR3 nucleotide sequence: TGTGCCAGCAGCTTAGTCGGGGGGAACACCGGGGAGCTGTTTTTT. This sequence encodes CASSLVGGNTGELFF.

Turning to this clone: The same CDR3 is also encoded by other DNA sequences in this sample. The gene calls are TRBV9 and TRBJ1-2; D is unclear. Trimming shortened V by 0 bases and J by 2 bases, and 8 bases separated the two germline ends. Germline CDR1 and CDR2: SGDLS and YYNGEE. This CDR3 has 14 residues. CDR3 nucleotide sequence: TGTGCCAGCAGCGTAGCCGGTGTCAACTATGGCTACACCTTC. Translating gives CASSVAGVNYGYTF.

This clone appeared once. This sequence joins TRBV5-5 and TRBJ1-3; possible D gene TRBD1, 5 bases. Looked up from germline, CDR1 is SGHKS and CDR2 is YYEKEE (reference sequence). This CDR3 has 16 amino acids. V was pared by 1 base and J by 3 bases, with 14 bases between. The DNA for the CDR3 is TGTGCCAGCAGCTTGTTGCGGGGGTTAGGTGGAAACACCATATATTTT. It translates to CASSLLRGLGGNTIYF. The variable domain in full, completed from reference TRBV5-5 and TRBJ1-3, reads DAGVTQSPTHLIKTRGQQVTLRCSPISGHKSVSWYQQVLGQGPQFIFQYYEKEERGRGNFPDRFSARQFPNYSSELNVNALLLGDSALYLCASSLLRGLGGNTIYFGEGSWLTVV.